This TCR beta chain was recorded in a study of blood T cell repertoires in COVID-19. At the level of the study: Researchers got acute and convalescent COVID-19 samples from the United States, Italy and Spain. T cells, B-cell-depleted T cells, or PBMCs provided the cDNA or gDNA that served as material.

Authors' analysis steps: By means of reference gene primer amplification, nucleated cell counts were estimated. Measured with immunoSEQ multiplex PCR; TCRdb has only the in-frame clones, and not every one. V, J and clone size were drawn from that table, and D and trimming were deduced from the DNA. This sample has 330,000 or so clones, with approximately 89% found just once. Seattle cases were enrolled at active infection and followed longitudinally. V lost 6 bases and J 0 bases, leaving 11 bases between the germline ends. Germline CDR1 and CDR2: KGHSH and LQKENI. This CDR3 has 14 amino acids. This sequence was found in a woman between 55 and 75 years old with COVID-19, enrolled during active disease. The J gene is TRBJ1-1, the V gene TRBV18; D perhaps matches TRBD1 (5 bases). The sequencing sample was made of peripheral blood. This CDR3 is CASSLGGVNTEAFF. The CDR3 coding sequence is TGTGCCAGCTCCCTCGGAGGGGTGAACACTGAAGCTTTCTTT.